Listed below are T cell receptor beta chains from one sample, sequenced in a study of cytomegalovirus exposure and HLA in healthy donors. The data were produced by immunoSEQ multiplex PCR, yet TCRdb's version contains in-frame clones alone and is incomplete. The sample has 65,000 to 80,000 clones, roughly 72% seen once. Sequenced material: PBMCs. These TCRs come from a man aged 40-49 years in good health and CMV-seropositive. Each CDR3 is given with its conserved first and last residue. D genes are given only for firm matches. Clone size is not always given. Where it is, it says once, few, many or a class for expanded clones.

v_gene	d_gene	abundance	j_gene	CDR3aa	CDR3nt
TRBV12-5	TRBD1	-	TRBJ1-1	CASGSPGTAPTEAFF	TGTGCTAGTGGTTCCCCCGGGACAGCTCCCACTGAAGCTTTCTTT
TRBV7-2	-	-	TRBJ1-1	CASSLVTGMNTEAFF	TGTGCCAGCAGCTTAGTCACGGGGATGAACACTGAAGCTTTCTTT
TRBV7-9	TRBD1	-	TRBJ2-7	CASSLVGDRGSYEQYF	TGTGCCAGCAGCTTAGTGGGGGACAGGGGGAGCTACGAGCAGTACTTC
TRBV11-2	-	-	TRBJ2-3	CASSLGRGATDTQYF	TGTGCCAGCAGCCTTGGGAGGGGGGCAACAGATACGCAGTATTTT
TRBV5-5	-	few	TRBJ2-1	CASSSRRASSYNEQFF	TGTGCCAGCAGCAGCAGACGCGCTAGCTCCTACAATGAGCAGTTCTTC
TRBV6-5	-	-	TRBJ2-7	CASSSGPEGGGYEQYF	TGTGCCAGCAGTTCTGGGCCTGAGGGGGGGGGATACGAGCAGTACTTC
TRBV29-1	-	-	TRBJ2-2	CSVEAGAGTGELFF	TGCAGCGTTGAGGCGGGCGCGGGCACCGGGGAGCTGTTTTTT
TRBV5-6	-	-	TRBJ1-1	CASSRTSEAFF	TGTGCCAGCAGCCGGACTTCTGAAGCTTTCTTT
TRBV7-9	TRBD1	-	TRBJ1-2	CASSRNDRGHYGYTF	TGTGCCAGCAGCCGCAATGACAGGGGGCACTATGGCTACACCTTC
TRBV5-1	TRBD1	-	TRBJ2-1	CASSFSGQGYNEQFF	TGCGCCAGCAGCTTTTCTGGACAGGGTTACAATGAGCAGTTCTTC
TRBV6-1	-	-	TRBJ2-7	CASTPREGGREQYF	TGTGCCAGCACACCCCGGGAAGGGGGAAGGGAGCAGTACTTC
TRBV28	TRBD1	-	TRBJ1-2	CASSSPVGTGVFYGYTF	TGTGCCAGCAGCTCCCCTGTCGGGACAGGGGTATTCTATGGCTACACCTTC
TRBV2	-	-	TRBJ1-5	CASMGSSNQPQHF	TGTGCCAGCATGGGGAGTAGCAATCAGCCCCAGCATTTT
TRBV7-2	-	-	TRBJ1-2	CASSLGRGGGTIRGYTF	TGTGCCAGCAGCTTGGGGCGGGGCGGGGGAACGATTCGTGGCTACACCTTC
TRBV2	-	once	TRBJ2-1	CASSEAAAGLYNEQFF	TGTGCCAGCAGTGAAGCGGCGGCGGGGCTATACAATGAGCAGTTCTTC
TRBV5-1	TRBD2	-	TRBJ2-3	CASSGTGGEDTQYF	TGCGCCAGCAGCGGGACGGGAGGGGAAGATACGCAGTATTTT
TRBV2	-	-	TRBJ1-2	CASSEWGEGGYTF	TGTGCCAGCAGTGAATGGGGGGAGGGTGGCTACACCTTC
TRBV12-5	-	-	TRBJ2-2	CASGLVTGDTGELFF	TGTGCTAGTGGTTTGGTAACCGGGGACACCGGGGAGCTGTTTTTT
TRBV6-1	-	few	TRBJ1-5	CASEEYSNQPQHF	TGTGCCAGCGAGGAGTATAGCAATCAGCCCCAGCATTTT
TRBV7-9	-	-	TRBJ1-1	CASSFSYVAEAFF	TGTGCCAGCAGCTTTTCGTATGTCGCTGAAGCTTTCTTT
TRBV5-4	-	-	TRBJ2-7	CASSLFFGEQYF	TGTGCCAGCAGCTTGTTTTTCGGCGAGCAGTACTTC
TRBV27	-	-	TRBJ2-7	CASSLSQTGGPAYEQYF	TGTGCCAGCAGTTTATCACAGACCGGGGGGCCCGCCTACGAGCAGTACTTC